What follows is one T cell receptor (beta chain) and its context. Its cognate antigen has yet to be identified. Per-base qualities were not stored, and no clone one base away is much larger. Cut back by 0 bases and 4 bases, the V and J ends lie 7 bases apart. Taken from the germline V gene, the CDR1 and CDR2 loops are SGHAT and FQNNGV. CDR3 length: 13 amino acids, cysteine to phenylalanine. Only the CDR3 portion is preserved as DNA: 39 bases, with reading frame beginning at the first base. Genomic DNA was extracted, and the immunoSEQ Platform was used to amplify TCRbeta CDR3 regions from that DNA. Multiplex PCR, high-throughput sequencing and a vendor bioinformatics pipeline were brought together in the immunoSEQ assay. Turning to the authors' computational methods: After discarding non-productive sequences and any CDR3s under 4 amino acids in length, clonotype frequencies were recalculated for each sample. In immunoSEQ Analyzer 2.0, a clonotype counted as shared when the CDR3 amino acid, V gene and J gene sequences were identical. Repertoire overlap was normalized by dividing shared clonotype counts by the product of both clone-set sizes, with the result scaled by 1000 into arbitrary units. This is the immuneACCESS table as TCRdb keeps it, with only in-frame sequences that have V and J called. A part of the clones is gone; compared with another copy, unresolved V genes explain less than half, and the rest is unexplained. V and J calls and clone size are copied from that table; D and trimming were computed from the DNA. The sample profile shows roughly 12,000 clones; 84% of them were found once. The biggest ten clones account for 2.8% of the sample.

After CFSE-labeled PBMCs were cultured without any stimulus, the autoproliferating (CFSEdim) and non-proliferating (CFSEhi) T cell fractions were each sequenced on their own. In total, some 47 million CFSE-labeled PBMCs were cultured without stimulus for roughly 7 days, after which replicate wells were pooled. PBMCs were labeled with around 0.48 uM CFSE and were cultured without exogenous stimuli in serum-free AIM-V medium. PBMCs were obtained by Ficoll density gradient centrifugation and kept cryopreserved until use. Using a FACSAria III, live 7-AAD-negative cells were sorted, then washed with PBS and stored frozen at -80 degrees C as dry pellets. The data belong to a study of memory B cells and T cells in multiple sclerosis (dated by TCRdb to 2016 to 2018). General notes on the study: The study compared TCR beta repertoires of autoproliferating peripheral T cells with brain lesion-infiltrating T cells in multiple sclerosis patients. TCR sequencing included a couple of multiple sclerosis patients for whom either brain lesions at autopsy or brain-infiltrating cells from biopsy were available. The research as a whole found: Because clone-set sizes varied across compartments, the counts of shared clonotypes were affected, making normalization necessary.

The chain employs TRBV11-2 and TRBJ2-7; TRBD1 is a weak D gene call, 5 bases matching. The sequencing input was PBMCs from blood kept in culture. The receptor's source is a human donor with multiple sclerosis. The DNA sequence follows: TGTGCCAGCAGCTTAGATAACAGGTACGAGCAGTACTTC. It translates to CASSLDNRYEQYF.